This TCR beta chain emerged from a study of T cell changes during pregnancy in multiple sclerosis. The method was immunoSEQ multiplex PCR; TCRdb's version includes in-frame clones alone and lacks a portion of them. This table holds tens of thousands of clones, more than 75% found once. The CDR3 contains 18 residues. Looked up from germline, CDR1 is LGHNA and CDR2 is YSLEER. V lost 1 base to trimming and J lost 6 bases, with 22 bases between them. The receptor was derived from a female donor with multiple sclerosis, enrolled in a pregnancy study. The source material was CD8+ T cells from peripheral blood mononuclear cells, sampled after pregnancy. The chain joins TRBV4-3 to TRBJ2-1, with D possibly being TRBD1 (6 bases). The CDR3 DNA reads TGCGCCAGCAGCCAAGCCCCAGGGGTCAGAGTAATCGTCAATGAGCAGTTCTTC. Protein: CASSQAPGVRVIVNEQFF.